This TCR beta chain was found in a study of blood T cell repertoires in COVID-19. The CDR3 runs 14 residues. V shed 3 bases and J shed 0 bases, with 9 bases lying between them. CDR1 SGHAT and CDR2 FQNNGV come from the germline V gene. Generated by immunoSEQ multiplex PCR, the TCRdb table keeps only in-frame clones and is missing some. The sample has around 270,000 clones, about 80% seen once. V gene TRBV11-2 combines with J gene TRBJ2-7; D possibly corresponds to TRBD1 (6 bases). The sequenced sample was peripheral blood. The receptor was derived from a person between 65 and 79 years old with COVID-19, enrolled during active disease. The CDR3 DNA reads TGTGCCAGCAGCTTCAACAGGGTCTCCTACGAGCAGTACTTC. Amino acid sequence: CASSFNRVSYEQYF.